The rows below give T cell receptor beta chains drawn from one sample of a study of CD8+CD57+ T cells in acquired aplastic anemia. TCRdb called the reads again in MiXCR, with one record for every CDR3 protein. The table records about 220,000 distinct CDR3 sequences, about 37% of them present only once. The specimen was sorted CD4+, CD8+, or CD8+CD57+ T cells (not recorded which) from PBMCs. These receptor sequences come from a human donor in good health, serving as a control. Both conserved end residues are part of each CDR3. A D gene is named only where the DNA matches it firmly. Size values are once, few and many counts, or a class for expanded clones, and some rows have none.

TRBV24-1	TRBJ1-4	NA	few	TGTGCCAGCAGCCAAGTACTTAATGAAAAACTGTTTTTT	CASSQVLNEKLFF
TRBV11-2	TRBJ1-1	NA	NA	TGTGCCAGCAGCGACCTTCTGAGGGGGGCTAACACTGAAGCTTTCTTT	CASSDLLRGANTEAFF
TRBV30	TRBJ2-3	NA	NA	TGTGCCTGGAACCTACAGGGTTTGAAAGATACGCAGTATTTT	CAWNLQGLKDTQYF
TRBV9	TRBJ1-6	TRBD1	NA	TGTGCCAGCAGCCGAAGGACAGGGGCAAATTCACCCCTCCACTTT	CASSRRTGANSPLHF
TRBV11-3	TRBJ2-3	TRBD2	many	TGTGCCAGCAGCTCAAGGACTAGTCCAGATACGCAGTATTTT	CASSSRTSPDTQYF
TRBV19	TRBJ2-3	TRBD2	NA	TGTGCCAGTAGCTATAGGCTAGCGGGGACCCTCACAGATACGCAGTATTTT	CASSYRLAGTLTDTQYF
TRBV2	TRBJ2-7	TRBD1	many	TGTGCCAGCAACCACAGGGGTCAATCCTACGAGCAGTACTTC	CASNHRGQSYEQYF
TRBV20-1	TRBJ1-1	NA	NA	TGCAGTGCTAAAGAGGACAGCTACACTGAAGCTTTCTTT	CSAKEDSYTEAFF
TRBV3-1	TRBJ1-2	NA	NA	TGTGCCAGCAGCCACAGCAATTCGCAGGGTGTGTGGGGCTACACCTTC	CASSHSNSQGVWGYTF
TRBV2	TRBJ2-2	NA	many	TGTGCCAGCAGTGCCGACGGGGAGCTGTTTTTT	CASSADGELFF
TRBV7-3	TRBJ2-5	TRBD1	many	TGTGCCAGCAGCCAGGGGGCTCAAGAGACCCAGTACTTC	CASSQGAQETQYF
TRBV7-2	TRBJ2-5	NA	few	TGTGCCAGCAGCTTAGTGATCGTAGAGGGGCTCACGTACCAAGAGACCCAGTACTTC	CASSLVIVEGLTYQETQYF
TRBV10-3	TRBJ1-1	NA	NA	TGTGCCATCAGTGAGACTAAATGGGTTAACACTGAAGCTTTCTTT	CAISETKWVNTEAFF
TRBV6-1	TRBJ1-2	NA	NA	TGTGCCAGCAGTGAAGTGACTGGGTACTATGGCTACACCTTC	CASSEVTGYYGYTF
TRBV19	TRBJ2-1	NA	NA	TGTGCCAGTAGCCACGGGCCAAACAATGAGCAGTTCTTC	CASSHGPNNEQFF
TRBV3-1	TRBJ2-1	TRBD2	few	TGTGCCAGCGGGGGGCTAGCGGGAACCAATGAGCAGTTCTTC	CASGGLAGTNEQFF
TRBV20-1	TRBJ2-7	TRBD2	many	TGCAGTGCTAGAGTGGACGGGAGGGCCTCTGACGAGCAGTACTTC	CSARVDGRASDEQYF
TRBV20-1	TRBJ2-7	TRBD1	NA	TGCAGTGCTAGCGGACAGGCCTACGAGCAGTACTTC	CSASGQAYEQYF
TRBV2	TRBJ1-6	TRBD1	NA	TGTGCCAGCACCAGGATGACAGGGGGCTCCTATAATTCACCCCTCCACTTT	CASTRMTGGSYNSPLHF
TRBV20-1	TRBJ2-1	TRBD2	NA	TGCAGTGCCAGACTAGCGGACAATGAGCAGTTCTTC	CSARLADNEQFF
TRBV11-2	TRBJ2-7	TRBD1	NA	TGTGCCAGCAGCGGTAGAAGCCGGGACAGGGATGTCGGTGCCTACGAGCAGTACTTC	CASSGRSRDRDVGAYEQYF
TRBV20-1	TRBJ2-7	NA	few	TGCAGTGCTTACAGCAGTCTCCCCTACGAGCAGTACTTC	CSAYSSLPYEQYF
TRBV10-3	TRBJ1-5	TRBD1	NA	TGTGCCAGCTCCCCGACAGGGGACAATCAGCCCCAGCATTTT	CASSPTGDNQPQHF
TRBV24-1	TRBJ2-3	TRBD2	NA	TGTGCCACCAGTGACTCGGGAGGGGTAGATACGCAGTATTTT	CATSDSGGVDTQYF
TRBV7-2	TRBJ2-7	TRBD2	many	TGTGCCAGCAGCTTAGGGACTAGCGGGGTCGAGCAGTACTTC	CASSLGTSGVEQYF
TRBV15	TRBJ1-4	NA	many	TGTGCCACCAGCAGAGAGTGGGGAGTATGGGAAAAACTGTTTTTT	CATSREWGVWEKLFF
TRBV20-1	TRBJ2-2	TRBD2	NA	TGCAGTGCATCAAGCGAGCGGGAGTGGACCGGGGAGCTGTTTTTT	CSASSEREWTGELFF
TRBV5-1	TRBJ1-2	TRBD1	NA	TGCGCCAGCAGCTTGGGGGCCTCGGGACAGGGGGACTATGGCTACACCTTC	CASSLGASGQGDYGYTF
TRBV25-1	TRBJ1-4	NA	many	TGTGCCAGCAGTGAGTTTTCGGTCGGAGAAAAACTGTTTTTT	CASSEFSVGEKLFF
TRBV6-1	TRBJ1-2	NA	few	TGTGCCAGCAGTCGAGGTCAAAACTATGGCTACACCTTC	CASSRGQNYGYTF
TRBV20-1	TRBJ1-5	NA	many	TGCAGTGCCCCGGGACGAGGGGTTAATCAGCCCCAGCATTTT	CSAPGRGVNQPQHF
TRBV29-1	TRBJ1-1	NA	many	TGCAGCGTTGTCACGGGGGGCACCACTGAAGCTTTCTTT	CSVVTGGTTEAFF
TRBV24-1	TRBJ2-1	TRBD2	few	TGTGCCACCAGTGATACGGGAGGGCCCCTTAATGAGCAGTTCTTC	CATSDTGGPLNEQFF
TRBV5-4	TRBJ1-2	TRBD1	many	TGTGCCAGCAGCTTGGGGGACAGTAACCCGGGGACCTATGGCTACACCTTC	CASSLGDSNPGTYGYTF
TRBV5-5	TRBJ1-4	NA	once	TGTGCCAGCAGCTTGGATGCAACTAATGGAAAACTGTTTTTT	CASSLDATNGKLFF
TRBV12-3/TRBV12-4	TRBJ2-3	TRBD2	few	TGTGCCAGCAGTTTTTCACAAAGGACTAGCGGCACAGATACGCAGTATTTT	CASSFSQRTSGTDTQYF
TRBV9	TRBJ2-7	TRBD2	many	TGTGCCAGCAGCGTAGATGTGGGAGGGCCCTACGAGCAGTACTTC	CASSVDVGGPYEQYF
TRBV2	TRBJ2-5	TRBD2	NA	TGTGCCAGCCGAACGGGACTAGCGGGGCAAGAGACCCAGTACTTC	CASRTGLAGQETQYF
TRBV15	TRBJ1-2	NA	many	TGTGCCACCAGCAGAGATAGAACAGGGTACTCAAAAGACTATGGCTACACCTTC	CATSRDRTGYSKDYGYTF
TRBV5-5	TRBJ1-2	NA	NA	TGTGCCAGCAGCTTGTTAGAGGAGGGCTACACCTTC	CASSLLEEGYTF
TRBV11-2	TRBJ2-3	NA	few	TGTGCCAGCAGCTTTCAATTATTAGCGGGCACAGATACGCAGTATTTT	CASSFQLLAGTDTQYF
TRBV5-1	TRBJ2-3	NA	few	TGCGCCAGCAGCCCGGGGCCCACACAGGTCCCGAACTTAGATACGCAGTATTTT	CASSPGPTQVPNLDTQYF
TRBV4-1	TRBJ1-2	NA	many	TGCGCCAGCAGTCCCTGGTGGACGGAGACTAACTATGGCTACACCTTC	CASSPWWTETNYGYTF
TRBV2	TRBJ1-4	NA	many	TGTGCCAGCAGGACAGAAACGGAAAAACTGTTTTTT	CASRTETEKLFF
TRBV5-1	TRBJ2-3	TRBD2	NA	TGCGCCAGCAGCTTGGGAGCGGGGGCCCTCACAGATACGCAGTATTTT	CASSLGAGALTDTQYF
TRBV5-4	TRBJ2-3	NA	NA	TGTGCCAGCAGCTTGGCCAACCTAGGGGATACGCAGTATTTT	CASSLANLGDTQYF
TRBV30	TRBJ2-3	NA	NA	TGTGCCTGGAGGCAGGGTCTGAGCACAGATACGCAGTATTTT	CAWRQGLSTDTQYF
TRBV6-1	TRBJ1-5	NA	few	TGTGCCAGCAGTGAAGCGCTGGGGGGCAGGCCCCAGCATTTT	CASSEALGGRPQHF
TRBV20-1	TRBJ2-5	TRBD2	NA	TGCAGTGCTGACATAGCGGGAGGGCTCCAAGAGACCCAGTACTTC	CSADIAGGLQETQYF
TRBV25-1	TRBJ2-5	NA	NA	TGTGCCAGCATTGCGGGACTCGGGGCAGGGACCCAGTACTTC	CASIAGLGAGTQYF
TRBV19	TRBJ2-7	TRBD1	many	TGTGCCAGTAGTATAATGAACAGGGGGTTCTACGAGCAGTACTTC	CASSIMNRGFYEQYF
TRBV20-1	TRBJ1-4	TRBD1	many	TGCAGTGCTAGGGATTCCGGGACAGGGAATGAAAAACTGTTTTTT	CSARDSGTGNEKLFF
TRBV19	TRBJ1-5	NA	many	TGTGCCAGTAGTATAGTTCGCGGATTTAGCAATCAGCCCCAGCATTTT	CASSIVRGFSNQPQHF
TRBV6-1	TRBJ1-2	NA	NA	TGTGCCAGCATCAAGTCCAGGGAACCCGCCTCGGGCTATGGCTGCACCTTC	CASIKSREPASGYGCTF
TRBV7-3	TRBJ2-3	NA	few	TGTGCCAGCAGCTCCGCGAGGGGCCCTCGGGGAGATACGCAGTATTTT	CASSSARGPRGDTQYF
TRBV3-1	TRBJ1-2	TRBD1	many	TGTGCCAGCAGCCAAGAACCAGGGGGCGATGGCTACACCTTC	CASSQEPGGDGYTF